One and the same sample provided the 13 T cell receptor beta chains below, sequenced in a study of blood T cell repertoires in COVID-19. Profiling relied on immunoSEQ multiplex PCR, and the TCRdb table lists in-frame clones only, not all of them. The sample has about 280,000 clones; around 82% are singletons. Sequences were obtained from peripheral blood. The receptors shown here come from a woman aged 45-60 years who had recovered from COVID-19.

The chain carries TRBV19 and TRBJ1-2, with 12 positions matching TRBD1. The germline gives CDR1 LNHDA, CDR2 SQIVND (reference sequence). This CDR3 spans 18 amino acids. The V gene end was trimmed by 7 bases and the J gene end by 7 bases; junction bases not matched to a gene: 19. The CDR3 nucleotides are TGTGCCAGTACTCCGCCGGGACAGGGGGCCGGAAGATGGTTTGGCTACACCTTC. Translating gives CASTPPGQGAGRWFGYTF.

The rearrangement joins TRBV30 to TRBJ2-4; 7 bases are shared with TRBD2. Germline CDR1 is GTSNPN and CDR2 is SVGIG (reference sequence). The trim removed 4 bases at V and 0 bases at J, leaving 6 bases unmatched. The CDR3 is 15 amino acids. The chain's CDR3 is CAWKDTGGAKNIQYF. The CDR3, as DNA: TGTGCCTGGAAAGACACGGGAGGAGCCAAAAACATTCAGTACTTC.

This chain joins TRBV4-3 and TRBJ1-1; possible D gene TRBD1, 5 bases. V lost 0 bases to trimming and J lost 3 bases, with 26 bases between them. Germline CDR1 reads LGHNA; CDR2 reads YSLEER. The CDR3 length is 20 residues. This chain's CDR3 is CASSQEVSLGGTDRDTEAFF. The CDR3, as DNA: TGCGCCAGCAGCCAAGAGGTCAGTTTGGGGGGGACGGACCGGGACACTGAAGCTTTCTTT.

The chain links TRBV9 to TRBJ2-7; D might be TRBD2 (5 bases). Per the germline V gene, CDR1 is SGDLS and CDR2 is YYNGEE. Trimming stripped 4 bases from V and 4 bases from J, with 15 bases between. The CDR3 loop spans 14 amino acids. CDR3 in amino acids: CASSPPGSIYEQYF. The CDR3 nucleotides read TGTGCCAGCAGCCCCCCGGGGTCCATTTACGAGCAGTACTTC.

CDR3 nucleotide sequence: TGTGCCAGCAGCTTAACGGGGGGTCCGCAAGAGACCCAGTACTTC. Protein: CASSLTGGPQETQYF. This sequence joins TRBV7-3 and TRBJ2-5, with TRBD2 as a possible D gene (6 bases). CDR3 length equals 15 residues. V was trimmed by 0 bases and J by 2 bases, leaving 10 bases between them. Per the germline V gene, CDR1 is SGHTA and CDR2 is FQGTGA. The full variable domain, with the rest looked up from reference TRBV7-3 and TRBJ2-5, is GAGVSQTPSNKVTEKGKYVELRCDPISGHTALYWYRQSLGQGPEFLIYFQGTGAADDSGLPNDRFFAVRPEGSVSTLKIQRTERGDSAVYLCASSLTGGPQETQYFGPGTRLLVL.

This chain links TRBV6-6 with TRBJ2-7, with D perhaps TRBD2 (5 bases). The germline V gene has CDR1 MNHNY and CDR2 SVGAGI (reference sequence). CDR3 length: 17 residues. V lost 5 bases to trimming and J lost 0 bases, with 20 bases between them. The CDR3 is CASSLDPLEGASYEQYF. CDR3 in DNA: TGTGCCAGCAGTCTAGACCCCCTCGAGGGAGCCTCCTACGAGCAGTACTTC.

The CDR3 here is CASSPRLDYNEQFF. Here the CDR3 DNA reads TGTGCCAGCAGCCCTCGCCTAGACTACAATGAGCAGTTCTTC. The chain uses TRBV9 and TRBJ2-1; no reliable D call. The germline V gene encodes CDR1 SGDLS and CDR2 YYNGEE. The ends were cut back, 4 bases at V and 3 bases at J, with 11 bases in the middle. The CDR3 extends over 14 amino acids.

CDR3 sequence: CATSRDDRELYGYTF. In DNA, the CDR3 is TGTGCCACCAGCAGAGATGACAGGGAACTCTATGGCTACACCTTC. The chain employs TRBV15 and TRBJ1-2; 7 bases are a match to TRBD1. The ends lost 0 bases at V and 4 bases at J; junction bases unmatched: 5. Germline V lookup: CDR1 LNHNV, CDR2 YYDKDF (reference sequence). The CDR3 is 15 residues long.

This clone was observed a few times. The rearrangement joins TRBV28 to TRBJ2-3; D possibly corresponds to TRBD2 (5 bases). The CDR3 sequence is 17 residues long. Germline V gene data show CDR1 as MDHEN and CDR2 as SYDVKM. The V end lost 4 bases, the J end lost 2 bases, and 19 bases lay between the germline ends. CDR3 residues: CASSSDLGLIDTDTQYF. CDR3 DNA: TGTGCCAGCAGTTCCGATCTTGGACTTATCGACACAGATACGCAGTATTTT.

The sample holds a few counts of this clone. The gene calls are TRBV9 and TRBJ2-1; TRBD2 might be the D (6 bases). The CDR3 length is 12 residues. Germline CDR1 SGDLS, CDR2 YYNGEE. The germline V and J ends were trimmed by 3 bases and 7 bases, with 8 bases remaining between them. CDR3 sequence: CASSGRENEQFF. CDR3 bases: TGTGCCAGCAGCGGGAGGGAAAATGAGCAGTTCTTC.

The chain recombines TRBV6-5 with TRBJ2-5; the match to TRBD2 covers 11 bases. V was clipped by 2 bases and J by 2 bases; unmatched bases: 4. The CDR3 totals 16 residues. In germline, CDR1 is MNHEY, CDR2 SVGAGI. CDR3 in DNA: TGTGCCAGCAGTTACGGGCTAGCGGGGGGTCAAGAGACCCAGTACTTC. Protein product: CASSYGLAGGQETQYF.

The chain is built from TRBV6-2 or TRBV6-3 and TRBJ2-7; 10 positions match TRBD1. Germline values: CDR1 MNHEY, CDR2 SVGEGT. The CDR3 sequence is 17 residues long. V dropped 2 bases and J dropped 3; count of bases not matched to a gene: 10. CDR3 DNA sequence: TGTGCCAGCAGTTACCCCCTTCGGGACAGGGGACTCTACGAGCAGTACTTC. Its protein is CASSYPLRDRGLYEQYF.

The genes are TRBV28 and TRBJ2-2; 8 bases are shared with TRBD1. CDR3 size: 15 residues. Germline V CDR1 and CDR2: MDHEN, SYDVKM. Trimming took 6 bases from V and 4 from J; bases not matched to a gene: 7. CDR3 loop: CASSNRGSRTGELFF. The CDR3 DNA reads TGTGCCAGCAGCAACAGGGGGTCGCGCACCGGGGAGCTGTTTTTT.